A selection of T cell receptor beta chains follows, all from one sample in a study of T cell responses to AZD1222 COVID-19 vaccine. Data came from immunoSEQ multiplex PCR; TCRdb stores just in-frame clones and leaves some out. Among more than 60,000 clones listed, about four fifths were seen once. Sequenced here: peripheral blood, sampled 28 days after the second AZD1222 dose. The receptors originated from an adult who received the AZD1222 COVID-19 vaccine. Each CDR3 is given with its conserved first and last residue. D genes are given only for firm matches. A row's size may be missing; if present it is once, few, many or a size class.

d_gene | j_gene | v_gene | abundance | CDR3aa | CDR3nt
- | TRBJ1-1 | TRBV19 | - | CASSISRNTEAFF | TGTGCCAGTAGTATAAGCCGGAACACTGAAGCTTTCTTT
TRBD2 | TRBJ2-7 | TRBV10-3 | - | CAITRGLAGGVYEQYF | TGTGCCATCACCCGGGGACTAGCGGGAGGAGTTTACGAGCAGTACTTC
- | TRBJ1-2 | TRBV5-4 | - | CASSLGGPTTPSGYTF | TGTGCCAGCAGCTTGGGGGGCCCCACCACTCCGAGTGGCTACACCTTC
TRBD1 | TRBJ2-2 | TRBV27 | - | CASSLFAGQGAGELFF | TGTGCCAGCAGTTTATTCGCAGGACAGGGGGCCGGGGAGCTGTTTTTT
- | TRBJ1-2 | TRBV6-2/TRBV6-3 | - | CASSYVGGYTF | TGTGCCAGCAGTTACGTAGGTGGCTACACCTTC
- | TRBJ2-3 | TRBV4-1 | - | CASSDVPKADTQYF | TGCGCCAGCAGCGACGTCCCGAAGGCGGATACGCAGTATTTT
- | TRBJ2-5 | TRBV12-3/TRBV12-4 | - | CASRPRGAETQYF | TGTGCCAGCAGGCCCAGAGGGGCGGAGACCCAGTACTTC
- | TRBJ1-2 | TRBV28 | - | CASSLGGGTYGYTF | TGTGCCAGCAGTTTAGGGGGAGGGACCTATGGCTACACCTTC
- | TRBJ2-3 | TRBV5-5 | - | CASSDLGPWDTQYF | TGTGCCAGCAGCGACCTAGGGCCCTGGGATACGCAGTATTTT
- | TRBJ1-5 | TRBV5-8 | - | CASSLYRAFGGQPQHF | TGTGCCAGCAGCTTATACCGGGCCTTCGGTGGTCAGCCCCAGCATTTT
TRBD1 | TRBJ1-2 | TRBV28 | - | CASSIGQGYDGYTF | TGTGCCAGCAGTATCGGACAGGGATACGATGGCTACACCTTC
- | TRBJ1-1 | TRBV6-4 | - | CASSDSAGKAFF | TGTGCCAGCAGTGACTCGGCAGGAAAAGCTTTCTTT
TRBD1 | TRBJ1-6 | TRBV28 | few | CASSSILLGQVISPLHF | TGTGCCAGCAGTTCCATTCTCCTGGGACAGGTTATTTCACCCCTCCACTTT
- | TRBJ1-4 | TRBV29-1 | - | CSVGGNEKLFF | TGCAGCGTAGGGGGTAATGAAAAACTGTTTTTT
- | TRBJ2-3 | TRBV28 | - | CASSTQGRAYNTQYF | TGTGCCAGCAGTACCCAGGGGCGGGCTTACAATACGCAGTATTTT